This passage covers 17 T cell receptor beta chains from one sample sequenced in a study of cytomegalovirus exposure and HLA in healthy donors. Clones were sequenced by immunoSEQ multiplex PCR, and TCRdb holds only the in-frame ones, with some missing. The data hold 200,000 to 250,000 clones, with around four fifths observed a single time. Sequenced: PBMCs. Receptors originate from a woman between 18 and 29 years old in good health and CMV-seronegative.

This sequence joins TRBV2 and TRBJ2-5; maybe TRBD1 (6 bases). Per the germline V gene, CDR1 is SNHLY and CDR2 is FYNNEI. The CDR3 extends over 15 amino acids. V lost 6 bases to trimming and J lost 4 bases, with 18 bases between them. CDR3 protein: CASSPTWTVRETQYF. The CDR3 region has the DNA TGTGCCAGCAGCCCAACCTGGACAGTAAGAGAGACCCAGTACTTC.

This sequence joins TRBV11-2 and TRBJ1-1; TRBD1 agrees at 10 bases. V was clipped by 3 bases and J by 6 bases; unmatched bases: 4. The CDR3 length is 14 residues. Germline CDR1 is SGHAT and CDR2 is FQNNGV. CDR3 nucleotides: TGTGCCAGCAGCTTCGACAGGGGGCGGGCTGAAGCTTTCTTT. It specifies CASSFDRGRAEAFF.

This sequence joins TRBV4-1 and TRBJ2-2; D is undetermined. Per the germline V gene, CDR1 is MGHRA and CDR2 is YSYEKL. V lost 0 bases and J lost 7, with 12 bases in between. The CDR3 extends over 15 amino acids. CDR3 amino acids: CASSQEFIPFGELFF. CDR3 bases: TGCGCCAGCAGCCAAGAGTTCATCCCATTCGGGGAGCTGTTTTTT.

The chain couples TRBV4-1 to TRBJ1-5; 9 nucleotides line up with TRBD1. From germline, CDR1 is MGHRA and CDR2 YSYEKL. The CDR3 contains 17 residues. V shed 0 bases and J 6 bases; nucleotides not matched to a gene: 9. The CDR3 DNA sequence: TGCGCCAGCAGCCAAGAAGCCGGGACAGGGATAGGTCAGCCCCAGCATTTT. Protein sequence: CASSQEAGTGIGQPQHF.

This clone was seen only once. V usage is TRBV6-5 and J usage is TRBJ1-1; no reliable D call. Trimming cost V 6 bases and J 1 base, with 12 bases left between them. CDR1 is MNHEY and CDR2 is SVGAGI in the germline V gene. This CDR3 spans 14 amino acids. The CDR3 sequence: CASSRATENTEAFF. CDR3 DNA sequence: TGTGCCAGCAGCCGCGCTACTGAGAACACTGAAGCTTTCTTT.

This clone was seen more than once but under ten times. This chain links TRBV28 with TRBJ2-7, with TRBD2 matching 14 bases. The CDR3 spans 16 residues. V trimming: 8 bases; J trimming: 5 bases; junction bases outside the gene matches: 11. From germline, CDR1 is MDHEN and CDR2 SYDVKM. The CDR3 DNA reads TGTGCCAGCCTAACCCTGACTAGCGGGAGGGTCCACGAGCAGTACTTC. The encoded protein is CASLTLTSGRVHEQYF.

The CDR3 DNA follows: TGCGCCAGCAGCTCGGAAAAAATGGTACGGAAGACCCAGTACTTC. The encoded protein is CASSSEKMVRKTQYF. The chain couples TRBV5-1 to TRBJ2-5, with D unclear. Per germline, CDR1 SGHRS and CDR2 YFSETQ. Deletions cut 3 bases from V and 6 bases from J, with 18 bases between. This CDR3 has 15 amino acids. Full variable domain (remainder filled in from reference TRBV5-1 and TRBJ2-5): KAGVTQTPRYLIKTRGQQVTLSCSPISGHRSVSWYQQTPGQGLQFLFEYFSETQRNKGNFPGRFSGRQFSNSRSEMNVSTLELGDSALYLCASSSEKMVRKTQYFGPGTRLLVL.

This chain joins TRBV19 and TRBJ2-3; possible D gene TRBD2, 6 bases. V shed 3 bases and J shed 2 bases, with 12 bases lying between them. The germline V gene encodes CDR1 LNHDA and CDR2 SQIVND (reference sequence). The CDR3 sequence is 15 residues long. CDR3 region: CASSIISGATDTQYF. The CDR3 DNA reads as TGTGCCAGTAGTATCATTAGCGGAGCCACAGATACGCAGTATTTT. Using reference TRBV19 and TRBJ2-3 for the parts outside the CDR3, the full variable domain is DGGITQSPKYLFRKEGQNVTLSCEQNLNHDAMYWYRQDPGQGLRLIYYSQIVNDFQKGDIAEGYSVSREKKESFPLTVTSAQKNPTAFYLCASSIISGATDTQYFGPGTRLTVL.

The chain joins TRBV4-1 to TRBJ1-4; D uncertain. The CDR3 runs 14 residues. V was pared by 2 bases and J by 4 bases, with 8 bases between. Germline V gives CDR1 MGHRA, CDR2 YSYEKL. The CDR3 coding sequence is TGCGCCAGCAGCCAACCTTGGGGTAATGAAAAACTGTTTTTT. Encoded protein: CASSQPWGNEKLFF.

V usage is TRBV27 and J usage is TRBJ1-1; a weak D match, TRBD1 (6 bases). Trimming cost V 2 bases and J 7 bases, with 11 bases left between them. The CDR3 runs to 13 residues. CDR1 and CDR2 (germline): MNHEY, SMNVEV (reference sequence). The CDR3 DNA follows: TGTGCCAGCAGTTTACTAGGGGGGCTTGAAGCTTTCTTT. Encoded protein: CASSLLGGLEAFF.

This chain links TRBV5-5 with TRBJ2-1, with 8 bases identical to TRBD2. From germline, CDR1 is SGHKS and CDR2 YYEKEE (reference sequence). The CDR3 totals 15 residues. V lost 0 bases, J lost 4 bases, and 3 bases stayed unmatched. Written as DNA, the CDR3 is TGTGCCAGCAGCTTGGTCCCGGGGGGGTACAATGAGCAGTTCTTC. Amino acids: CASSLVPGGYNEQFF.

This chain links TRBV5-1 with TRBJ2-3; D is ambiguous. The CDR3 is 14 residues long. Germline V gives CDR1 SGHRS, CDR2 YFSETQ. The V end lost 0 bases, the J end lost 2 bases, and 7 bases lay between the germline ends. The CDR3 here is CASSLAQTTDTQYF. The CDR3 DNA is TGCGCCAGCAGCTTGGCTCAGACCACAGATACGCAGTATTTT.

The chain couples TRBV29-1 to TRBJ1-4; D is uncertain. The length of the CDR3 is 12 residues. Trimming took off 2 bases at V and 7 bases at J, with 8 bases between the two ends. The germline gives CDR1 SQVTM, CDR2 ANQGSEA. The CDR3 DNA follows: TGCAGCGTTGAATTCGGCGCTGAAAAACTGTTTTTT. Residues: CSVEFGAEKLFF.

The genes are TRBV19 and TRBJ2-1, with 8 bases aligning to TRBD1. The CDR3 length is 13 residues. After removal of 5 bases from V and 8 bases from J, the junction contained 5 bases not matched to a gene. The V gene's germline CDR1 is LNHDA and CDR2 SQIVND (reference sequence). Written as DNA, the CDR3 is TGTGCCAGTAGTGCGGACAGGGAAGATGAGCAGTTCTTC. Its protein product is CASSADREDEQFF.

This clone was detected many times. The CDR3 reads CASRRWGAQDEQFF. As DNA, the CDR3 is TGTGCCAGCAGACGGTGGGGGGCGCAGGATGAGCAGTTCTTC. This rearrangement joins TRBV2 to TRBJ2-1; either TRBD1 or TRBD2 may fit D (6 bases each). From germline, CDR1 is SNHLY and CDR2 FYNNEI. The ends were cut back, 6 bases at V and 8 bases at J, with 17 bases in the middle. The CDR3 is 14 amino acids.

CDR3 amino acids: CASSQVSYEQYF. The CDR3 DNA reads as TGTGCCAGCAGCCAGGTGTCCTACGAGCAGTACTTC. The genes are TRBV6-6 and TRBJ2-7; D uncertain. Trimming took off 6 bases at V and 1 base at J, with 7 bases between the two ends. Germline V gene sequence: CDR1 MNHNY, CDR2 SVGAGI (reference sequence). CDR3 length: 12 residues.

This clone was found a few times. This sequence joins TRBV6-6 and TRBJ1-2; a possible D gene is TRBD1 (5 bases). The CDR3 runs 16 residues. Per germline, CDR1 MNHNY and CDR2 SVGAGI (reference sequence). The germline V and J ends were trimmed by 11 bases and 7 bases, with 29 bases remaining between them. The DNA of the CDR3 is TGTGCCTGCTTCCACCTTCTGTCGGGGGGGATGAGTGGCTACACCTTC. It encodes CACFHLLSGGMSGYTF.